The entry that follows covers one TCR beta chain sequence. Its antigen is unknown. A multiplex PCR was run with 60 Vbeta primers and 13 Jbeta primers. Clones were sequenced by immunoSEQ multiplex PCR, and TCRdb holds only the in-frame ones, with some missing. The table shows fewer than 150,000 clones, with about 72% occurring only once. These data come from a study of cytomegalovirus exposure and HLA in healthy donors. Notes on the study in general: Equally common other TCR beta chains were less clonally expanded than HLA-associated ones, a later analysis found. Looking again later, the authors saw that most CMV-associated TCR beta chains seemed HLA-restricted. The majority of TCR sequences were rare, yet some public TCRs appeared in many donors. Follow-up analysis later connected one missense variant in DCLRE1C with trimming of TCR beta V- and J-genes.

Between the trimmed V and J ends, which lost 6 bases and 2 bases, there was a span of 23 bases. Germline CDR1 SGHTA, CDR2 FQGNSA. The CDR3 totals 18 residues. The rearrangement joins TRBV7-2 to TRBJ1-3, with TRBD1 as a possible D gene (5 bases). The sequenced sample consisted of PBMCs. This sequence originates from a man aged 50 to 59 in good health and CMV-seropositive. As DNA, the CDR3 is TGTGCCAGCAGTGGGGGGGGAAGGGGAATAGGTGCTGGAAACACCATATATTTT. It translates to CASSGGGRGIGAGNTIYF.